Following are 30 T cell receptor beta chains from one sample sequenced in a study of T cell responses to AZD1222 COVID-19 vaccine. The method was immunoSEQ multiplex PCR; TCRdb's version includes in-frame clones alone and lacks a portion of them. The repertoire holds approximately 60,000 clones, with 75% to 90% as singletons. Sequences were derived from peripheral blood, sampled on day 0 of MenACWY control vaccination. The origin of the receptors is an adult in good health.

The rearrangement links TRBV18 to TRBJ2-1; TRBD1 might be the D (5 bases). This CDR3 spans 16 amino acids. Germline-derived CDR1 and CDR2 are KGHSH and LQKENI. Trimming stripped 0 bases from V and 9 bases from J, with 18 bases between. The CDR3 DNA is TGTGCCAGCTCACCACCGGTGCTCGTCAGGGTTCCTGAGCAGTTCTTC. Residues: CASSPPVLVRVPEQFF.

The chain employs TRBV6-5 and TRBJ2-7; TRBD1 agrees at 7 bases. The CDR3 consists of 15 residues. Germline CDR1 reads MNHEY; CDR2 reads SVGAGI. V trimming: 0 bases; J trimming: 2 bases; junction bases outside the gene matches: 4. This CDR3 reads CASSYSQGVPYEQYF. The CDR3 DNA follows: TGTGCCAGCAGTTACTCCCAGGGGGTACCCTACGAGCAGTACTTC.

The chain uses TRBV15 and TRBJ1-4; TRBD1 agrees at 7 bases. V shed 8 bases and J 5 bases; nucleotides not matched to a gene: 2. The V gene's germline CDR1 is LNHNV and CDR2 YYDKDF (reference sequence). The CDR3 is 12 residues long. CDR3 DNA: TGTGCCACCGGGACAGTCAATGAAAAACTGTTTTTT. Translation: CATGTVNEKLFF.

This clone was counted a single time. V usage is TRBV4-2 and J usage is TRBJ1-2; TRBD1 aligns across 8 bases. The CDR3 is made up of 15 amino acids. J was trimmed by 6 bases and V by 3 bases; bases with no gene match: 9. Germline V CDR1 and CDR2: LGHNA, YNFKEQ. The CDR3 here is CASSQETGAPHGYTF. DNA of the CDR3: TGTGCCAGCAGCCAGGAGACAGGGGCCCCTCATGGCTACACCTTC.

CDR3 sequence: CASSQGKTATTNEKLFF. For the CDR3, the DNA is TGTGCCAGCAGCCAAGGCAAGACGGCAACAACTAATGAAAAACTGTTTTTT. V gene TRBV3-1 (or the pseudogene TRBV3-2) combines with J gene TRBJ1-4, with D unclear. The CDR3 loop spans 17 amino acids. The V end was cut by 1 base, the J end by 0 bases, with 12 bases between. CDR1 LGHDT and CDR2 YNNKEL come from the germline V gene (reference sequence).

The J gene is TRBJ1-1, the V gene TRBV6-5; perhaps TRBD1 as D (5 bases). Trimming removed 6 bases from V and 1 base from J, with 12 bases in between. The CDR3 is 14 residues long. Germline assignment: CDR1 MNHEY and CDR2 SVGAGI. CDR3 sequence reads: CASRIRGPNTEAFF. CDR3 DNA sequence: TGTGCCAGCAGAATACGGGGCCCGAACACTGAAGCTTTCTTT.

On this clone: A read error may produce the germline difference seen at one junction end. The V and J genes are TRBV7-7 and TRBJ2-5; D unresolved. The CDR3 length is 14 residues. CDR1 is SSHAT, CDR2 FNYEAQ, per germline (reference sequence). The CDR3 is CASSLSFGLETQYF. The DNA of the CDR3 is TGTGCTAGCAGCTTGTCCTTCGGTCTTGAGACCCAGTACTTC.

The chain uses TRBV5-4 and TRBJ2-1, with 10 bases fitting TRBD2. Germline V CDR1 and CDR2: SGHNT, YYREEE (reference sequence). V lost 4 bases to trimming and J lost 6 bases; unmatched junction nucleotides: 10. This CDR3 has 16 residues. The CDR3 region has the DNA TGTGCCAGCAGCGGTCCCCTAGCGGGAGCGGGCAATGAGCAGTTCTTC. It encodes CASSGPLAGAGNEQFF.

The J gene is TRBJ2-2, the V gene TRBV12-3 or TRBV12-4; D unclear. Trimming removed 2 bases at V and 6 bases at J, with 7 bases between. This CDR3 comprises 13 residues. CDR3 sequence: CASSLIQAGELFF. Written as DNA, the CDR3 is TGTGCCAGCAGTTTAATCCAAGCCGGGGAGCTGTTTTTT.

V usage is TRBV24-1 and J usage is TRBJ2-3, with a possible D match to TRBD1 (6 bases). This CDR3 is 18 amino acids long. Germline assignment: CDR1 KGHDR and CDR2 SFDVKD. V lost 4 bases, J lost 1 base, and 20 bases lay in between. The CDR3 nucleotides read TGTGCCACCAGTGAGCCCCTCAAGCGGCCAGGGGGCACAGATACGCAGTATTTT. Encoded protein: CATSEPLKRPGGTDTQYF.

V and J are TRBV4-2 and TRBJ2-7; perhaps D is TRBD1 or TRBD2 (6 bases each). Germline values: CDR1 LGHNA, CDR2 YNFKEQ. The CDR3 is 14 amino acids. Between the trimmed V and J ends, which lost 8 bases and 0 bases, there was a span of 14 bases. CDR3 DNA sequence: TGTGCCAGCGGGGGGCAACAGACCTCCTACGAGCAGTACTTC. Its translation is CASGGQQTSYEQYF.

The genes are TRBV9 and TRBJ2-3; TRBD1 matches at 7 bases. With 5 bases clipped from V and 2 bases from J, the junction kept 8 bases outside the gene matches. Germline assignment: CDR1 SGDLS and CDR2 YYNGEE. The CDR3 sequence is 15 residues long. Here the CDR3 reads CASRVTGAITDTQYF. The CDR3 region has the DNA TGTGCCAGCAGAGTTACAGGGGCAATCACAGATACGCAGTATTTT.

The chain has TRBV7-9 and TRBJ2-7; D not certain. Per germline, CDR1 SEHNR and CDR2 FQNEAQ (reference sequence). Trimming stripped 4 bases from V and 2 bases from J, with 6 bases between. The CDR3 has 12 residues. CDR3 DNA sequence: TGTGCCAGCAGCTCTAATGCCTACGAGCAGTACTTC. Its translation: CASSSNAYEQYF.

CDR3 DNA: TGTGCCAGTAGTATAGACCCTACGGTGGCGGCAGGCGAGCAGTACTTC. Protein product: CASSIDPTVAAGEQYF. The chain employs TRBV19 and TRBJ2-7; D uncertain. This CDR3 has 16 amino acids. Per the germline V gene, CDR1 is LNHDA and CDR2 is SQIVND (reference sequence). The V end lost 0 bases, the J end lost 6 bases, and 18 bases lay between the germline ends.

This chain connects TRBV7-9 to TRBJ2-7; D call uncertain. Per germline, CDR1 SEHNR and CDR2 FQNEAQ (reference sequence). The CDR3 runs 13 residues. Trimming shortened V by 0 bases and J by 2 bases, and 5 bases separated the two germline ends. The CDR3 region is CASSLAGTYEQYF. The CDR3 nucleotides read TGTGCCAGCAGCTTAGCGGGTACCTACGAGCAGTACTTC.

The CDR3 here is CASRVSSGIGGNEQFF. CDR3 DNA: TGCGCCAGCAGGGTTTCTAGCGGGATCGGCGGCAATGAGCAGTTCTTC. This chain connects TRBV5-1 to TRBJ2-1, with 9 bases aligning to TRBD2. Germline V gene data show CDR1 as SGHRS and CDR2 as YFSETQ. The CDR3 extends over 16 amino acids. V gave up 5 bases and J gave up 6 bases; unmatched junction bases: 12. The full variable domain, rest sourced from reference TRBV5-1 and TRBJ2-1, is KAGVTQTPRYLIKTRGQQVTLSCSPISGHRSVSWYQQTPGQGLQFLFEYFSETQRNKGNFPGRFSGRQFSNSRSEMNVSTLELGDSALYLCASRVSSGIGGNEQFFGPGTRLTVL.

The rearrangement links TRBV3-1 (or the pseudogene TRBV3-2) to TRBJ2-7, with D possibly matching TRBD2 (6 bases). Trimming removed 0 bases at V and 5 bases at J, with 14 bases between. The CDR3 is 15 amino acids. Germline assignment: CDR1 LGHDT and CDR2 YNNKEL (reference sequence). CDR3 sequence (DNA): TGTGCCAGCAGCCAAGATTTGCGGGGTATCAACGAGCAGTACTTC. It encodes CASSQDLRGINEQYF.

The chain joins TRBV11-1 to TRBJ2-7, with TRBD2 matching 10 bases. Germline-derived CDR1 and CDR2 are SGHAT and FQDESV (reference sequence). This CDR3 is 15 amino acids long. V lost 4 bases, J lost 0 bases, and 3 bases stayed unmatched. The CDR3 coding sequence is TGTGCCAGCAGCTCGGGACTAGCGTTCTCCTACGAGCAGTACTTC. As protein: CASSSGLAFSYEQYF.

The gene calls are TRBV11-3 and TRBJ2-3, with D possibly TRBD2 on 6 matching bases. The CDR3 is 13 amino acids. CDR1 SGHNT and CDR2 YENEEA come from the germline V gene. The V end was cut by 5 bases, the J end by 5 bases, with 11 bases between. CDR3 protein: CASSRSGKDTQYF. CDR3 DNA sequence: TGTGCCAGCAGCCGTAGCGGTAAAGATACGCAGTATTTT.

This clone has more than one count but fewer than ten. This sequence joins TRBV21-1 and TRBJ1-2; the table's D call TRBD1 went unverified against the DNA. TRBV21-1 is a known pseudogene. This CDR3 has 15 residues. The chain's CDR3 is CASSRTGPYNYGYTF. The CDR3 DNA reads TGTGCCAGCAGCAGAACAGGGCCTTATAACTATGGCTACACCTTC.

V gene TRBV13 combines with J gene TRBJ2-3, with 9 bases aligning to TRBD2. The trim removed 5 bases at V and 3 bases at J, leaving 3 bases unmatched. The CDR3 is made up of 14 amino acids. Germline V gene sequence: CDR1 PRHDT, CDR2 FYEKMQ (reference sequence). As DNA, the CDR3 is TGTGCCAGCAGCACTGGACTAGCGACAGATACGCAGTATTTT. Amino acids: CASSTGLATDTQYF. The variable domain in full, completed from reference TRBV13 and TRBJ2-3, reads AAGVIQSPRHLIKEKRETATLKCYPIPRHDTVYWYQQGPGQDPQFLISFYEKMQSDKGSIPDRFSAQQFSDYHSELNMSSLELGDSALYFCASSTGLATDTQYFGPGTRLTVL.

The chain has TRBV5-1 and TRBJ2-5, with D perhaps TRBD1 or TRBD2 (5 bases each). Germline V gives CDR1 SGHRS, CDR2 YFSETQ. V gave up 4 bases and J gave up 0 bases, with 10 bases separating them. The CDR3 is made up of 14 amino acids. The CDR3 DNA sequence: TGCGCCAGCAGCGGGGGACGGAACCAAGAGACCCAGTACTTC. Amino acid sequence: CASSGGRNQETQYF.

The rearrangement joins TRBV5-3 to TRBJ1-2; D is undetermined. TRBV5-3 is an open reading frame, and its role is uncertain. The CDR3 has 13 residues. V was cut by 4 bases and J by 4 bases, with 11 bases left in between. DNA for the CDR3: TGTGCCAGAAGCCCTACCGCGGTCTATGGCTACACCTTC. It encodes CARSPTAVYGYTF.

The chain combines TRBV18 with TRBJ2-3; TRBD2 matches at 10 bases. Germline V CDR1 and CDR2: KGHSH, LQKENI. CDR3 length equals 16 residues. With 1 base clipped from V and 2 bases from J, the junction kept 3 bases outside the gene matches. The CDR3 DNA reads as TGTGCCAGCTCACCACTAGCGGGAGGATCCACAGATACGCAGTATTTT. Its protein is CASSPLAGGSTDTQYF.

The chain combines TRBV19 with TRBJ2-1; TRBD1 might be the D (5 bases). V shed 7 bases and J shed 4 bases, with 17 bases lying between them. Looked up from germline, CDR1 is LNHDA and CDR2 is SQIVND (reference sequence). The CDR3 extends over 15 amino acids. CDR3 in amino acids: CASNGETGGYNEQFF. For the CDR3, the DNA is TGTGCCAGTAATGGGGAAACAGGCGGTTACAATGAGCAGTTCTTC.

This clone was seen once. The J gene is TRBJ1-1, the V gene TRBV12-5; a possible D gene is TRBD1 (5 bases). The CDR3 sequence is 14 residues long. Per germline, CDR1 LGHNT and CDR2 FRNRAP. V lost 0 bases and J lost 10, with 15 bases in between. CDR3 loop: CASGLVPGADIAFF. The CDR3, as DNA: TGTGCTAGTGGTTTGGTACCCGGGGCCGACATAGCTTTCTTT.

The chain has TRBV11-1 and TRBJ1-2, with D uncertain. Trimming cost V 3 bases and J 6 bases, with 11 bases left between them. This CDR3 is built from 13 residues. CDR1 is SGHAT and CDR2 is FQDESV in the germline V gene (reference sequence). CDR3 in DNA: TGTGCCAGCAGCTTGGGCACTCCACATGGCTACACCTTC. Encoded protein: CASSLGTPHGYTF.

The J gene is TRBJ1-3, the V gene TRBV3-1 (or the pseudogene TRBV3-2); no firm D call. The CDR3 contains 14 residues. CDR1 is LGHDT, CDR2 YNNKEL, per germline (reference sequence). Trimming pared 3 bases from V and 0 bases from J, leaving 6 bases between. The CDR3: CASSHGFSGNTIYF. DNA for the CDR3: TGTGCCAGCAGCCATGGTTTCTCTGGAAACACCATATATTTT.

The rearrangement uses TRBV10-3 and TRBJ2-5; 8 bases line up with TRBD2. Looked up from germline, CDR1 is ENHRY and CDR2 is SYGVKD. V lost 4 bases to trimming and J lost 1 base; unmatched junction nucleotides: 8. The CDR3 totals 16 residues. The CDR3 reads CAISAAAREGQETQYF. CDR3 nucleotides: TGTGCCATCAGTGCGGCCGCCCGGGAGGGCCAAGAGACCCAGTACTTC.

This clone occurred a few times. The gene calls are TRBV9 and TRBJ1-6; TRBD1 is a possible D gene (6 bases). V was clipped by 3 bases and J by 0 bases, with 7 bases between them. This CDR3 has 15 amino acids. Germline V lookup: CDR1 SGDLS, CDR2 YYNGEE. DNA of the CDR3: TGTGCCAGCAGCGCGGACAGCTCCTATAATTCACCCCTCCACTTT. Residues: CASSADSSYNSPLHF. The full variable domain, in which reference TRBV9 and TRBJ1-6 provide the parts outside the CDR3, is DSGVTQTPKHLITATGQRVTLRCSPRSGDLSVYWYQQSLDQGLQFLIQYYNGEERAKGNILERFSAQQFPDLHSELNLSSLELGDSALYFCASSADSSYNSPLHFGNGTRLTVT.